This T cell receptor (beta chain) is drawn from a study of T cell responses to AZD1222 COVID-19 vaccine. Study-level background: Second-dose schedules of about 4 or about 12 weeks were combined.

Regarding the study as a whole: The peak T cell response came first, and repertoires were sampled only after it. Across spike, vaccine-associated CD4 TCRs were found, dominant at 160-218 and 743-854. It should be noted that donors were predominantly white British and more often female, and clonal diversity was possibly underestimated.

Repertoires were generated with immunoSEQ multiplex PCR, while TCRdb's copy carries only in-frame clones and drops some. This sample has about 180,000 clones, with 70% to 90% found just once. The CDR3 has 14 amino acids. The V gene lost 8 bases and the J gene lost 3 bases, with 15 bases spanning the gap. Looked up from germline, CDR1 is MDHEN and CDR2 is SYDVKM. Points on this clone: The antigen is undetermined. The identical CDR3 is also encoded by other nucleotide sequences in the sample.

The sequence derives from an adult in good health. Sequenced here: peripheral blood, sampled on day 0 of AZD1222 vaccination. V gene TRBV28 combines with J gene TRBJ2-3; the D gene is possibly TRBD1 (5 bases). The CDR3 is CASRRGLGTDTQYF. The CDR3 DNA reads TGTGCCAGCCGTAGGGGTTTAGGGACAGATACGCAGTATTTT.